One sample yielded the 7 T cell receptor beta chains listed below, sequenced in a study of blood T cell repertoires in COVID-19. The table came from immunoSEQ multiplex PCR; TCRdb's copy has only in-frame clones and leaves some out. The profile covers around 23,000 clones, with approximately 68% appearing a single time and around two fifths taken by the ten largest. The source material was peripheral blood. The receptors originated from an elderly woman with acute or convalescent COVID-19.

The V call is TRBV23-1, the J call TRBJ2-7, with 10 bases that match TRBD1. TRBV23-1 qualifies as an ORF whose function is uncertain. The CDR3 runs to 16 residues. Trimming took 7 bases from V and 3 from J; bases not matched to a gene: 12. In nucleotides, the CDR3 is TGCGCCAGCAAGGACAGGGGGTTGATTTTCTGCTACGAGCAGTACTTC. Residues: CASKDRGLIFCYEQYF.

V is TRBV20-1 and J is TRBJ2-5; possibly TRBD1 for D (6 bases). V was shortened by 3 bases and J by 1 base, with 12 bases between the two germline ends. This CDR3 region has 14 residues. Germline V lookup: CDR1 DFQATT, CDR2 SNEGSKA (reference sequence). In nucleotides, the CDR3 is TGCAGTGCTAGTGCTGGACAGATCCAAGAGACCCAGTACTTC. Its translation: CSASAGQIQETQYF.

This clone was seen more than once but under ten times. The V and J genes are TRBV19 and TRBJ1-2, with 12 bases fitting TRBD1. Per the germline V gene, CDR1 is LNHDA and CDR2 is SQIVND (reference sequence). This CDR3 comprises 15 residues. J lost 2 bases, V lost 3 bases, and 1 base had no gene match. The CDR3 sequence: CASSMGTGGNYGYTF. The CDR3 bases are TGTGCCAGTAGTATGGGGACAGGGGGCAACTATGGCTACACCTTC.

This clone showed up just once. The chain employs TRBV7-8 and TRBJ1-3; D is uncertain. The CDR3 spans 16 residues. Trimming cost V 3 bases and J 0 bases, with 12 bases left between them. Germline loops: CDR1 SGHVS, CDR2 FQNEAQ. The CDR3 protein is CASSFSRMSSGNTIYF. CDR3 bases: TGTGCCAGCAGCTTTTCGAGGATGAGCTCTGGAAACACCATATATTTT.

The chain links TRBV28 to TRBJ1-1; tentatively, D is TRBD1 (6 bases). The V gene's germline CDR1 is MDHEN and CDR2 SYDVKM. Between the trimmed V and J ends, which lost 3 bases and 5 bases, there was a span of 10 bases. The CDR3 is made up of 13 amino acids. The CDR3, as DNA: TGTGCCAGCAGTTTTAGGGGGAAAACTGAAGCTTTCTTT. Protein product: CASSFRGKTEAFF.

The V gene is TRBV3-1 (or the pseudogene TRBV3-2), the J gene TRBJ1-1; 8 positions match TRBD1. The CDR3 contains 14 residues. V was clipped by 2 bases and J by 8 bases; unmatched bases: 7. The V gene's germline CDR1 is LGHDT and CDR2 YNNKEL (reference sequence). CDR3 DNA: TGTGCCAGCAGCCAATCGGACAGGGAAGGGGAAGCTTTCTTT. Translating gives CASSQSDREGEAFF.

This clone was seen only a few times. The chain carries TRBV5-1 and TRBJ1-6, with D maybe TRBD1 (6 bases). Germline CDR1 reads SGHRS; CDR2 reads YFSETQ. The CDR3 contains 16 residues. The V and J ends lost 0 bases and 5 bases respectively, with 12 bases between them. CDR3 bases: TGCGCCAGCAGCTTGGACGCCAGGGGAGATAATTCACCCCTCCACTTT. Amino acids: CASSLDARGDNSPLHF.